This T cell receptor (beta chain) is drawn from a study of spatial heterogeneity in lung cancer. Background on the study: There were, on average, more than 8.5 raw-read appearances for each unique TCR and UMI combination.

Time point noted: sample taken at primary tumor resection. Unsorted whole RNA samples from tumor, nontumor lung or frozen PBMC were sequenced. The approximately 72 donors had untreated early-stage non-small cell lung cancer. Study observations and caveats: Tumor TCRs that were ubiquitous and expanded showed up in blood more at resection than follow-up.

Concerning this clonotype: The antigen remains undetermined.

In the library, each TCR cDNA molecule bore its own unique molecular identifier. TCRdb recomputed calls from the 5' RACE reads with MiXCR, one row per CDR3 protein. The sample lists fewer than 45,000 distinct CDR3 sequences; 6.5% to 8.5% were seen once. The specimen was PBMCs, collected at surgery. This receptor was identified in a female donor with early-stage non-small cell lung cancer.

CDR3 residues: CSARGQGSYNSPLHF. CDR3 DNA: TGCAGTGCTAGGGGACAGGGATCTTATAATTCACCCCTCCACTTT. The J gene is TRBJ1-6, the V gene TRBV20-1, with TRBD1 matching 9 bases. CDR1 and CDR2 from the germline V gene are DFQATT and SNEGSKA (reference sequence). The CDR3 runs to 15 residues. The V segment lost 3 bases and the J segment 4 bases; nucleotides outside the gene matches: 4.